The entry below gives a single TCR beta chain sequence along with its context. TCRdb's table, derived via immunoSEQ multiplex PCR, lists solely in-frame clones and lacks some. Among tens of thousands of clones listed, over 70% were seen once. This entry is derived from a study of T cell responses to AZD1222 COVID-19 vaccine. This CDR3 spans 14 amino acids. Trimming removed 7 bases from V and 1 base from J; junction bases left unmatched: 7. Germline CDR1 is SNHLY and CDR2 is FYNNEI. The gene calls are TRBV2 and TRBJ2-7, with TRBD2 identical over 7 bases. This receptor was taken from an adult who received the AZD1222 COVID-19 vaccine. Specimen: peripheral blood, collected 28 days after the second AZD1222 dose. CDR3 amino acids: CASKVGTTSYEQYF. The CDR3 nucleotides read TGTGCCAGCAAGGTCGGGACTACTTCCTACGAGCAGTACTTC.